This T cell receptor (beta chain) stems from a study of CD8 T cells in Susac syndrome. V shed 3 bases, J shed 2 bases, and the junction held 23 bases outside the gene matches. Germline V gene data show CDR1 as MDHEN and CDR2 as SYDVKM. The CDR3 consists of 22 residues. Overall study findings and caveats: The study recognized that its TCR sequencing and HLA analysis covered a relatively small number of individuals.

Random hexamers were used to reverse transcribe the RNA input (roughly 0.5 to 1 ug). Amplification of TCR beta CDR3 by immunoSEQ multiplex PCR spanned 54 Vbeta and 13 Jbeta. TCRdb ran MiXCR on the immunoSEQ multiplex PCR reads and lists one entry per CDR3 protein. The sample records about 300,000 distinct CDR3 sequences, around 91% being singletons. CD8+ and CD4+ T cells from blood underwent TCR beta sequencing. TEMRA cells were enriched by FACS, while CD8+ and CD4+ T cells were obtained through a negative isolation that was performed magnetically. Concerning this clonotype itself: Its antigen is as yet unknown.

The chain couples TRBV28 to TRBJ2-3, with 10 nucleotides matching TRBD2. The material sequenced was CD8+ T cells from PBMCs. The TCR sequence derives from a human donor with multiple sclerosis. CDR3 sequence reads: CASSLEEREGPPGWVTTDTQYF. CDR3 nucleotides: TGTGCCAGCAGTTTGGAAGAGCGGGAGGGCCCACCAGGGTGGGTAACCACAGATACGCAGTATTTT.